The 13 T cell receptor beta chains in this list originate from one sample, sequenced in a study of T-cell reconstitution after alpha-beta-depleted transplantation in children. Preparation of the TCRbeta library involved a method that used unique molecular identifiers. TCRdb reprocessed the PCR reads with MiXCR, giving one entry per CDR3 protein. The table shows approximately 630,000 distinct CDR3 sequences, with around 13% occurring only once. The sample here was PBMCs, taken before TCRalphabeta/CD19-depleted stem cell transplant. The receptors originated from a girl aged 2-10 years with congenital amegakaryocytic thrombocytopenia, due to receive a stem cell transplant.

V usage is TRBV15 and J usage is TRBJ2-1; no definite D call. CDR3 length: 15 residues. Per the germline V gene, CDR1 is LNHNV and CDR2 is YYDKDF (reference sequence). V lost 0 bases to trimming and J lost 3 bases, with 9 bases between them. The CDR3 here is CATSRDLGGYNEQFF. CDR3 nucleotide sequence: TGTGCCACCAGCAGAGATCTCGGCGGCTACAATGAGCAGTTCTTC. Full variable domain (missing parts from reference TRBV15 and TRBJ2-1): DAMVIQNPRYQVTQFGKPVTLSCSQTLNHNVMYWYQQKSSQAPKLLFHYYDKDFNNEADTPDNFQSRRPNTSFCFLDIRSPGLGDTAMYLCATSRDLGGYNEQFFGPGTRLTVL.

The chain carries TRBV5-1 and TRBJ2-1; no reliable D call. CDR3 length equals 12 residues. In germline, CDR1 is SGHRS, CDR2 YFSETQ. V was pared by 0 bases and J by 9 bases, with 7 bases between. The CDR3 DNA is TGCGCCAGCAGCTTGGATGTCCCTGAGCAGTTCTTC. This sequence encodes CASSLDVPEQFF. Combining the CDR3 with reference TRBV5-1 and TRBJ2-1 gives the whole variable domain KAGVTQTPRYLIKTRGQQVTLSCSPISGHRSVSWYQQTPGQGLQFLFEYFSETQRNKGNFPGRFSGRQFSNSRSEMNVSTLELGDSALYLCASSLDVPEQFFGPGTRLTVL.

In its sample, this clonotype was seen many times. This rearrangement joins TRBV15 to TRBJ2-3; no firm D call. This CDR3 has 12 residues. V lost 0 bases to trimming and J lost 3 bases, with 1 base between them. Germline lookup yields CDR1 LNHNV and CDR2 YYDKDF (reference sequence). CDR3 residues: CATSRETDTQYF. The CDR3 DNA reads as TGTGCCACCAGCAGAGAAACAGATACGCAGTATTTT.

This clonotype was observed many times. This chain uses TRBV5-1 with TRBJ2-1, with no clear D. V was trimmed by 2 bases and J by 4 bases, leaving 4 bases between them. The CDR3 sequence is 12 residues long. Germline V gene sequence: CDR1 SGHRS, CDR2 YFSETQ. CDR3 loop: CASSFDYNEQFF. CDR3 nucleotide sequence: TGCGCCAGCAGCTTCGATTACAATGAGCAGTTCTTC.

The J gene is TRBJ2-3, the V gene TRBV10-3; D not resolved. Germline lookup yields CDR1 ENHRY and CDR2 SYGVKD. V was trimmed by 6 bases and J by 3 bases, leaving 16 bases between them. This CDR3 has 15 residues. Here the CDR3 DNA reads TGTGCCATCAGCCCAAACGGGCCCCAGACAGATACGCAGTATTTT. This codes for CAISPNGPQTDTQYF.

This clonotype showed up many times. The rearrangement joins TRBV4-1 to TRBJ1-2; D remains unclear. CDR3 length: 13 amino acids. V lost 2 bases to trimming and J lost 3 bases, with 7 bases between them. Per germline, CDR1 MGHRA and CDR2 YSYEKL. The CDR3 DNA sequence: TGCGCCAGCAGCCAACCGGGATACTATGGCTACACCTTC. Its protein is CASSQPGYYGYTF.

This clonotype has ten or more counts. This sequence joins TRBV5-1 and TRBJ2-7; 7 positions agree with TRBD2. The CDR3 totals 17 residues. V dropped 0 bases and J dropped 2; count of bases not matched to a gene: 11. The germline CDR1 and CDR2 sequences are SGHRS and YFSETQ. CDR3 bases: TGCGCCAGCAGCTTGGGTCTTGTTTCGCGGGAGACCTACGAGCAGTACTTC. This encodes CASSLGLVSRETYEQYF.

The V gene is TRBV7-9, the J gene TRBJ2-7; 8 bases line up with TRBD1. The length of the CDR3 is 14 residues. Germline CDR1 reads SEHNR; CDR2 reads FQNEAQ (reference sequence). Trimming cost V 5 bases and J 5 bases; bases outside gene matches: 8. The DNA for the CDR3 is TGTGCCAGCAGCCGGACAGGGATTTTAAACGAGCAGTACTTC. It yields the protein CASSRTGILNEQYF.

This sequence joins TRBV11-3 and TRBJ2-3; 10 bases are shared with TRBD2. This CDR3 contains 16 residues. After removal of 1 base from V and 4 bases from J, the junction contained 5 bases not matched to a gene. CDR1 and CDR2 (germline): SGHNT, YENEEA. CDR3 nucleotide sequence: TGTGCCAGCAGCTTAGGGGCTAGCGGGAGCCCAGATACGCAGTATTTT. Its translation: CASSLGASGSPDTQYF.

This clonotype was observed many times. The CDR3 DNA follows: TGTGCCAGCAGCATCCAAACTAGCGGACACTCCTACAATGAGCAGTTCTTC. Protein product: CASSIQTSGHSYNEQFF. The chain couples TRBV7-2 to TRBJ2-1, with TRBD2 matching 8 bases. The junction had 9 bases not matched to a gene; V was cut back by 5 bases and J by 0 bases. Germline V gene lookup returns CDR1 SGHTA and CDR2 FQGNSA. This CDR3 has 17 residues.

This clonotype has more than one count but fewer than ten. The chain employs TRBV5-1 and TRBJ2-1; 11 bases are shared with TRBD2. CDR1 is SGHRS, CDR2 YFSETQ, per germline. J gave up 5 bases and V 4 bases, and 8 bases lay outside the gene matches. CDR3 length: 16 residues. This CDR3 reads CASSPLAGGRNNEQFF. The CDR3 DNA reads as TGCGCCAGCAGCCCATTAGCGGGAGGGAGAAACAATGAGCAGTTCTTC. Together with reference TRBV5-1 and TRBJ2-1, the CDR3 gives the full variable domain: KAGVTQTPRYLIKTRGQQVTLSCSPISGHRSVSWYQQTPGQGLQFLFEYFSETQRNKGNFPGRFSGRQFSNSRSEMNVSTLELGDSALYLCASSPLAGGRNNEQFFGPGTRLTVL.

The CDR3 nucleotides read TGTGCCAGCAGCTTAGAACGGATCTCCGGGGAGCTGTTTTTT. Translated, it gives CASSLERISGELFF. This chain joins TRBV7-9 and TRBJ2-2; D is undetermined. Germline V gives CDR1 SEHNR, CDR2 FQNEAQ (reference sequence). The CDR3 contains 14 residues. The ends were cut back, 1 base at V and 6 bases at J, with 9 bases in the middle.

This clonotype was picked up many times. V is TRBV7-9 and J is TRBJ1-3; D is uncertain. V lost 1 base and J 0 bases, leaving 10 bases between the germline ends. Germline V CDR1 and CDR2: SEHNR, FQNEAQ (reference sequence). There are 16 residues in the CDR3. The CDR3 loop reads CASSLDRIYSGNTIYF. For the CDR3, the DNA is TGTGCCAGCAGCTTAGACCGTATCTACTCTGGAAACACCATATATTTT.